This is a list of T cell receptor beta chains from one sample in a study of blood T cell repertoires in COVID-19. TCRdb's copy holds only in-frame clones and misses some; the assay was immunoSEQ multiplex PCR. Seen here are under 250,000 clones, roughly 92% observed once, and the top ten hold 0.8% to 1%. The sample taken for sequencing was peripheral blood. These receptors all come from a man aged 55-75 years with COVID-19, enrolled during active disease. The CDR3 runs from the conserved cysteine through the conserved F or W. D genes are given only for firm matches. Rows give clone size only sometimes, using once, few, many, or a class for an expanded clone.

clone size: -; D gene: -; J gene: TRBJ1-2; V gene: TRBV19; CDR3 DNA: TGTGCCAGTAGTATAGTCCCCGGAGGGTCCTATGGCTACACCTTC; CDR3 protein: CASSIVPGGSYGYTF
clone size: -; D gene: TRBD2; J gene: TRBJ2-7; V gene: TRBV15; CDR3 DNA: TGTGCCACCAGCTCCCGACTAGCGGGAGTTGGCGAGCAGTACTTC; CDR3 protein: CATSSRLAGVGEQYF
clone size: -; D gene: TRBD1; J gene: TRBJ1-1; V gene: TRBV4-2; CDR3 DNA: TGTGCCAGCAGCCGAGCGACAGGGGAGATGGGTGAAGCTTTCTTT; CDR3 protein: CASSRATGEMGEAFF
clone size: -; D gene: TRBD1; J gene: TRBJ1-2; V gene: TRBV3-1/TRBV3-2; CDR3 DNA: TGTGCCAGCAGCCAAGAAGGGACAGGGGATGGCTACACCTTC; CDR3 protein: CASSQEGTGDGYTF
clone size: -; D gene: -; J gene: TRBJ1-6; V gene: TRBV19; CDR3 DNA: TGTGCCAGTAGAAGTAGTATCGAGGGCAAATATAATTCACCCCTCCACTTT; CDR3 protein: CASRSSIEGKYNSPLHF
clone size: once; D gene: -; J gene: TRBJ1-2; V gene: TRBV5-1; CDR3 DNA: TGCGCCAGCAGCGTTACGGGGGTTCCCGGCTACACCTTC; CDR3 protein: CASSVTGVPGYTF
clone size: -; D gene: TRBD1; J gene: TRBJ1-3; V gene: TRBV7-2; CDR3 DNA: TGTGCCAGCAGCCCCGGGGGGACAGGGAAGAACACCATATATTTT; CDR3 protein: CASSPGGTGKNTIYF
clone size: -; D gene: TRBD1; J gene: TRBJ1-6; V gene: TRBV28; CDR3 DNA: TGTGCCAGCAGCCACGGGACAGCTCGGAGCTCACCCCTCCACTTT; CDR3 protein: CASSHGTARSSPLHF
clone size: -; D gene: -; J gene: TRBJ2-7; V gene: TRBV3-1/TRBV3-2; CDR3 DNA: TGTGCCAGCAGCCACGGACAGATCAACTCCTACGAGCAGTACTTC; CDR3 protein: CASSHGQINSYEQYF
clone size: -; D gene: -; J gene: TRBJ1-4; V gene: TRBV5-1; CDR3 DNA: TGCGCCAGCAGCTTGGCAGGGGATAATGAAAAACTGTTTTTT; CDR3 protein: CASSLAGDNEKLFF
clone size: -; D gene: TRBD1; J gene: TRBJ1-5; V gene: TRBV6-1; CDR3 DNA: TGTGCCAGCAGTGCTGGACAGGGGTCGTCCAATCAGCCCCAGCATTTT; CDR3 protein: CASSAGQGSSNQPQHF
clone size: -; D gene: -; J gene: TRBJ1-6; V gene: TRBV3-1/TRBV3-2; CDR3 DNA: TGTGCCAGCAGCCAGGCCCCGGGGGATTCACCCCTCCACTTT; CDR3 protein: CASSQAPGDSPLHF
clone size: once; D gene: -; J gene: TRBJ1-2; V gene: TRBV6-6; CDR3 DNA: TGTGCCAGCAGTTACTCGGCAGGGACTTATCGCTACACCTTC; CDR3 protein: CASSYSAGTYRYTF
clone size: -; D gene: TRBD2; J gene: TRBJ2-5; V gene: TRBV7-2; CDR3 DNA: TGTGCCAGCAGCTCCAGGACTAGCGGGAATCCTACCCTTGGGGCCCAGTACTTC; CDR3 protein: CASSSRTSGNPTLGAQYF